This T cell receptor beta chain was recovered during a study of blood T cell repertoires in COVID-19. The wider study: Donors in the United States, Italy and Spain gave samples during acute or convalescent COVID-19. Sources were T cells, B-cell-depleted T cells, or PBMCs; the material itself was cDNA or gDNA.

As originally analysed: Amplification of reference gene primers provided the estimated nucleated cell counts. The table came from immunoSEQ multiplex PCR; TCRdb's copy has only in-frame clones and leaves some out. That table is the source of V, J and clone size, and D and trimming were worked out from the DNA. Altogether more than 200,000 clones are present, about 79% being singletons, with the ten largest covering 8.9%. This CDR3 has 14 residues. V was clipped by 4 bases and J by 6 bases, with 16 bases between them. Germline V lookup: CDR1 KGHSH, CDR2 LQKENI. Sequenced: peripheral blood. The chain joins TRBV18 to TRBJ2-7, with a tentative D call TRBD1 (6 bases). This clonotype was obtained from a man aged 80 or over with acute or convalescent COVID-19. CDR3 protein: CASSQRDTKAEQYF. For the CDR3, the DNA is TGTGCCAGCTCACAAAGGGACACCAAAGCCGAGCAGTACTTC.